This T cell receptor (beta chain) was profiled in a study of PD-L1 blockade in urothelial cancer. The CDR3 consists of 14 residues. The V gene lost 2 bases and the J gene lost 9 bases, with 17 bases spanning the gap. Germline loops: CDR1 KGHSH, CDR2 LQKENI. Study-level points and caveats: At 3 weeks on treatment, tumor-associated clones expanded more with durable benefit.

The time point was: peripheral blood 6 weeks after treatment start. The table lists this clone with a few counts. The antigen is undetermined. TCRdb keeps only in-frame clones here, not all; method: immunoSEQ multiplex PCR. The table records approximately 91,000 clones, less than 90% of them present only once. V usage is TRBV18 and J usage is TRBJ2-7, with D tentatively TRBD1 (5 bases). The starting material was PBMCs, obtained around atezolizumab (anti-PD-L1) treatment. The TCR originated in a man in his sixties or seventies with urothelial cancer. In nucleotides, the CDR3 is TGTGCCAGCTCACCAGGGGCCCGCTACGAAGGGCAGTACTTC. It yields the protein CASSPGARYEGQYF.